This T cell receptor (beta chain) is drawn from a study of T cell responses to AZD1222 COVID-19 vaccine. This table comes from immunoSEQ multiplex PCR, and its TCRdb copy is limited to in-frame clones, with some not included. The table lists over 100,000 clones, more than 70% of them singletons. Study-wide results and caveats: None of the repertoires were sampled until the peak T cell response had passed. Vaccine-associated CD4 TCRs spanned spike, dominant at 160-218 and 743-854. Donors, mostly white British, included more females; clonal diversity was possibly underestimated.

As regards this clone: What it recognizes is unknown.

Sample: peripheral blood, taken 28 days after the second AZD1222 dose. This receptor was obtained from an adult who received the AZD1222 COVID-19 vaccine.

CDR3 bases: TGTGCCAGCAGCTCCCTCGGGGCCAGTGAGACCCAGTACTTC. Translating gives CASSSLGASETQYF. V usage is TRBV3-1 (or the pseudogene TRBV3-2) and J usage is TRBJ2-5; D is possibly TRBD1 or TRBD2 (5 bases each). Trimming removed 5 bases from V and 5 bases from J, with 15 bases in between. CDR1 and CDR2 from the germline V gene are LGHDT and YNNKEL (reference sequence). The CDR3 length is 14 residues.